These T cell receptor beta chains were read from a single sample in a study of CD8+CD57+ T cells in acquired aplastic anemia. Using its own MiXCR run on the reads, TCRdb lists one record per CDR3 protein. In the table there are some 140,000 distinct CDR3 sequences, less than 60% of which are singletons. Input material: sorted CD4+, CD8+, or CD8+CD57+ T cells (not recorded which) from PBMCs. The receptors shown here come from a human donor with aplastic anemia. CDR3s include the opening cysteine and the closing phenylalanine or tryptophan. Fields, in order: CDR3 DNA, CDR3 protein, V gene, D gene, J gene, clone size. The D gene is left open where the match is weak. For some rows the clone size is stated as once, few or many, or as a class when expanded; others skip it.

CDR3 DNA: TGTGCCAGTAGTATCGGCGTCGCCTACGAGCAGTACTTC; CDR3 protein: CASSIGVAYEQYF; V gene: TRBV19; D gene: NA; J gene: TRBJ2-7; clone size: many
CDR3 DNA: TGTGCCAGCAGCGCCGGACAGGGGGCGGGAGAGCAGTACTTC; CDR3 protein: CASSAGQGAGEQYF; V gene: TRBV9; D gene: TRBD1; J gene: TRBJ2-7; clone size: NA
CDR3 DNA: TGTGCCAGCAGCCAGGGGGTTAGGACTGAAGCTTTCTTT; CDR3 protein: CASSQGVRTEAFF; V gene: TRBV12-3/TRBV12-4; D gene: TRBD1; J gene: TRBJ1-1; clone size: NA
CDR3 DNA: TGCAGTGCCAGCAGCCATCACGGGGGGAGAGAGACCCAGTACTTC; CDR3 protein: CSASSHHGGRETQYF; V gene: TRBV20-1; D gene: TRBD2; J gene: TRBJ2-5; clone size: NA
CDR3 DNA: TGTGCCAGCAGCAGGTATGGGTACGAGCAGTACTTC; CDR3 protein: CASSRYGYEQYF; V gene: TRBV7-2; D gene: NA; J gene: TRBJ2-7; clone size: NA
CDR3 DNA: TGTGCCAGCAGCACAGTTGCCCCGGGCGGGAAGTTGAGCTCTGGGGCCAACGTCCTGACTTTC; CDR3 protein: CASSTVAPGGKLSSGANVLTF; V gene: TRBV7-6; D gene: NA; J gene: TRBJ2-6; clone size: many
CDR3 DNA: TGTGCCAGTATTGGACCGGCCGTCGATGGCTACACCTTC; CDR3 protein: CASIGPAVDGYTF; V gene: TRBV19; D gene: NA; J gene: TRBJ1-2; clone size: few
CDR3 DNA: TGTGCCAGCAGAGCTAGCGGGAGTCACAATGAGCAGTTCTTC; CDR3 protein: CASRASGSHNEQFF; V gene: TRBV25-1; D gene: TRBD2; J gene: TRBJ2-1; clone size: few
CDR3 DNA: TGTGCCATCAGTCCAGCGGGAGTCACAGATACGCAGTATTTT; CDR3 protein: CAISPAGVTDTQYF; V gene: TRBV10-3; D gene: TRBD2; J gene: TRBJ2-3; clone size: NA
CDR3 DNA: TGCAGTGCCTATCTCGGGGGCCGCACGCCAGATACGCAGTATTTT; CDR3 protein: CSAYLGGRTPDTQYF; V gene: TRBV20-1; D gene: NA; J gene: TRBJ2-3; clone size: NA
CDR3 DNA: TGCAGCGTCACAGATACGCAGTATTTT; CDR3 protein: CSVTDTQYF; V gene: TRBV29-1; D gene: NA; J gene: TRBJ2-3; clone size: NA